The 3 T cell receptor beta chains below come from one sample, sequenced in a study of brain T cells in children with intractable seizures. The data were produced by immunoSEQ multiplex PCR, yet TCRdb's version contains in-frame clones alone and is incomplete. The sample has about 340,000 clones, over 85% seen once. The time point denotes: blood from clinic visit 5 months post-surgery; TSC patient then seizure free. The input for sequencing was peripheral blood, taken more than 4 months after surgery. These receptors were taken from a boy under two years old with tuberous sclerosis and intractable seizures.

The V call is TRBV19, the J call TRBJ2-2, with D uncertain. CDR1 is LNHDA and CDR2 is SQIVND in the germline V gene (reference sequence). The CDR3 spans 14 residues. Trimming shortened V by 7 bases and J by 1 base, and 10 bases separated the two germline ends. The CDR3 protein is CASNRARNTGELFF. CDR3 nucleotide sequence: TGTGCCAGTAACCGAGCGAGGAACACCGGGGAGCTGTTTTTT.

This clone was counted a few times. The chain links TRBV12-2 to TRBJ1-3; the table calls TRBD1, which could not be checked here. TRBV12-2 constitutes a pseudogene. The CDR3 covers 17 residues. The CDR3 sequence is CASRLEGQGCYGNTIYF. CDR3 nucleotide sequence: TGTGCAAGTCGCTTAGAGGGACAGGGATGTTATGGAAACACCATATATTTT.

The chain carries TRBV24-1 and TRBJ2-1; the match to TRBD1 covers 9 bases. The CDR3 is 16 residues long. Germline V gene data show CDR1 as KGHDR and CDR2 as SFDVKD. With V trimmed by 5 bases and J by 6 bases, 10 bases remained unmatched. The CDR3 DNA sequence: TGTGCCACCAGTGCCATCCGGGACAGGGTCCCCAATGAGCAGTTCTTC. This translates into CATSAIRDRVPNEQFF.